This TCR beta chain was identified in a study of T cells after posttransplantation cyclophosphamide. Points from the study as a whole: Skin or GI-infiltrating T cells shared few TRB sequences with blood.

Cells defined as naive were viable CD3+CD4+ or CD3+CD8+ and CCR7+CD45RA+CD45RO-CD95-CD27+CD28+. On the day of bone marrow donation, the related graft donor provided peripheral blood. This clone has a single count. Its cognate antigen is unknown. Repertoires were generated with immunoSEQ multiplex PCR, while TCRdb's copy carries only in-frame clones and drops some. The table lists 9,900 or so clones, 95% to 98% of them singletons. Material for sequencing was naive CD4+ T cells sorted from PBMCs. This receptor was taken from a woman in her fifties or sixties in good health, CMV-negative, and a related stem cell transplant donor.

CDR3 residues: CASSPRRGNIQYF. The CDR3, as DNA: TGTGCCAGCAGCCCCAGGCGGGGAAACATTCAGTACTTC. This chain joins TRBV27 and TRBJ2-4, with D tentatively TRBD2 (6 bases). Trimming removed 6 bases from V and 6 bases from J, with 12 bases in between. Germline CDR1 and CDR2: MNHEY and SMNVEV (reference sequence). The CDR3 has 13 amino acids.